A selection of T cell receptor beta chains follows, all from one sample in a study of shared clonotypes between healthy human individuals. Here immunoSEQ multiplex PCR was the method, and the copy in TCRdb shows in-frame clones only, minus some. The sample has over 2 million clones; 85% to 95% are singletons. Source material: naive CD8+ T cells sorted from blood. These TCRs come from a man aged 18 to 35 in good health. Both conserved end residues are part of each CDR3. D genes are given only for firm matches. Expanded clones get a size class; other rows say once, few or many, or leave the size out.

>TRBD1|NA|TRBJ1-2|TRBV11-2
CASSSGTGRIMGYTF
TGTGCCAGCAGCTCCGGGACAGGGAGAATCATGGGATACACCTTC
>NA|once|TRBJ1-2|TRBV27
CASSPLTGGNYGYTF
TGTGCCAGCAGTCCTTTAACAGGAGGGAACTATGGCTACACCTTC
>NA|once|TRBJ2-3|TRBV6-6
CASSYVAQGTDTQYF
TGTGCCAGCAGTTACGTAGCGCAGGGGACAGATACGCAGTATTTT
>TRBD1|NA|TRBJ1-3|TRBV29-1
CSCSGTDSGNTIYF
TGCTCCTGCAGCGGGACAGACTCTGGAAACACCATATATTTT
>TRBD2|NA|TRBJ2-7|TRBV11-2
CASSSTSGDTYEQYF
TGTGCCAGCAGCTCTACTAGCGGGGACACCTACGAGCAGTACTTC
>TRBD2|NA|TRBJ2-1|TRBV5-5
CASRDEAGEMNNEQFF
TGTGCCAGCAGGGATGAAGCGGGAGAAATGAACAATGAGCAGTTCTTC
>TRBD2|NA|TRBJ2-1|TRBV6-1
CASSENGGDLFNEQFF
TGTGCCAGCAGTGAAAACGGGGGGGACCTCTTCAATGAGCAGTTCTTC
>NA|NA|TRBJ2-3|TRBV13
CASSLGRGADTQYF
TGTGCCAGCAGCTTAGGGAGAGGCGCAGATACGCAGTATTTT
>NA|NA|TRBJ2-7|TRBV7-9
CASGETSDLYEQYF
TGTGCCAGCGGCGAGACTAGTGACCTCTACGAGCAGTACTTC
>NA|NA|TRBJ1-1|TRBV6-5
CASNGVGNTEAFF
TGTGCCAGCAACGGGGTGGGGAACACTGAAGCTTTCTTT
>TRBD2|NA|TRBJ2-1|TRBV7-6
CASSFGLADSYSDEQFF
TGTGCCAGCAGCTTCGGACTAGCGGACTCTTATTCGGATGAGCAGTTCTTC
>NA|NA|TRBJ2-7|TRBV7-6
CASSLGGLRYEQYF
TGTGCCAGCAGCTTAGGGGGGCTCAGATACGAGCAGTACTTC
>NA|NA|TRBJ1-5|TRBV28
CASSLMGQGQQPQHF
TGTGCCAGCAGTTTAATGGGGCAGGGCCAACAGCCCCAGCATTTT
>TRBD1|NA|TRBJ1-5|TRBV27
CASSSNRGAGTEPQHF
TGTGCCAGCAGTTCAAACAGGGGCGCCGGGACTGAGCCCCAGCATTTT
>NA|NA|TRBJ2-7|TRBV5-6
CASSWSFDEQYF
TGTGCCAGCAGCTGGAGTTTTGACGAGCAGTACTTC
>TRBD2|NA|TRBJ2-3|TRBV11-2
CASSLGAGDPSTDTQYF
TGTGCCAGCAGCTTAGGGGCGGGGGATCCTAGCACAGATACGCAGTATTTT
>TRBD1|NA|TRBJ1-1|TRBV4-2
CASSQKAGGSEAFF
TGTGCCAGCAGCCAAAAAGCAGGGGGCAGTGAAGCTTTCTTT
>NA|NA|TRBJ1-5|TRBV7-7
CASSSVEYYEIQSQHF
TGTGCTAGCAGTTCAGTGGAATACTACGAAATTCAGTCCCAGCATTTT
>NA|NA|TRBJ2-1|TRBV5-6
CASSLESSAYNEQFF
TGTGCCAGCAGCTTGGAGTCTAGCGCCTACAATGAGCAGTTCTTC
>NA|NA|TRBJ1-6|TRBV7-2
CASSLNSLTYNSPLHF
TGTGCCAGCAGCTTAAACAGCTTGACCTATAATTCACCCCTCCACTTT
>NA|NA|TRBJ2-7|TRBV29-1
CSVQMGGYEQYF
TGCAGCGTACAGATGGGGGGTTACGAGCAGTACTTC
>TRBD1|NA|TRBJ2-5|TRBV7-6
CASSLGGQGRETQYF
TGTGCCAGCAGCTTAGGGGGACAGGGGAGGGAGACCCAGTACTTC
>TRBD2|once|TRBJ2-1|TRBV29-1
CSVEGLAGGRREQFF
TGCAGCGTTGAAGGACTAGCGGGGGGGAGACGTGAGCAGTTCTTC
>TRBD1|NA|TRBJ1-6|TRBV6-1
CASSPGTGFPLHF
TGTGCCAGCAGTCCCGGGACAGGTTTCCCCCTCCACTTT
>TRBD1|once|TRBJ2-7|TRBV2
CASSILGQGREQYF
TGTGCCAGCAGTATCCTTGGACAGGGGAGAGAGCAGTACTTC
>TRBD2|NA|TRBJ2-7|TRBV15
CATSRTSGSSYEQYF
TGTGCCACCAGCAGGACTAGCGGTAGCTCCTACGAGCAGTACTTC
>TRBD2|NA|TRBJ2-5|TRBV2
CASSEVGLAGSVQTQYF
TGTGCCAGCAGTGAAGTTGGACTAGCGGGATCTGTCCAGACCCAGTACTTC
>NA|NA|TRBJ2-2|TRBV4-1
CASSQVGGTGELFF
TGCGCCAGCAGCCAAGTGGGCGGGACCGGGGAGCTGTTTTTT
>NA|NA|TRBJ1-1|TRBV7-8
CASSRTANTEAFF
TGTGCCAGCAGCCGGACAGCGAACACTGAAGCTTTCTTT
>NA|NA|TRBJ2-3|TRBV5-6
CASSLGVSGDTDTQYF
TGTGCCAGCAGCTTGGGTGTGTCAGGGGACACAGATACGCAGTATTTT
>NA|NA|TRBJ1-1|TRBV4-1
CASSRDPNTEAFF
TGCGCCAGCAGCCGGGACCCAAACACTGAAGCTTTCTTT
>NA|NA|TRBJ2-1|TRBV5-4
CASSLDGEWGGEQFF
TGTGCCAGCAGCCTGGATGGGGAGTGGGGCGGTGAGCAGTTCTTC
>NA|NA|TRBJ2-5|TRBV5-4
CASSAAQETQYF
TGTGCCAGCAGCGCAGCCCAAGAGACCCAGTACTTC
>NA|NA|TRBJ1-2|TRBV4-3
CASSQDMSLVGGRGYTF
TGCGCCAGCAGCCAAGATATGAGTTTGGTGGGGGGTAGAGGCTACACCTTC
>NA|NA|TRBJ2-7|TRBV7-7
CASSLGWEYEQYF
TGTGCTAGCAGCTTAGGGTGGGAATACGAGCAGTACTTC
>NA|NA|TRBJ2-7|TRBV27
CASSSNLDSYSYEQYF
TGTGCCAGCAGTTCAAACCTGGACAGTTACTCCTACGAGCAGTACTTC
>NA|NA|TRBJ2-7|TRBV5-1
CASKYWDSYEQYF
TGCGCCAGCAAATATTGGGACTCCTACGAGCAGTACTTC
>TRBD1|NA|TRBJ2-1|TRBV12-5
CASGSGDRAMGNEQFF
TGTGCTAGTGGTTCCGGGGACAGGGCAATGGGCAATGAGCAGTTCTTC
>NA|once|TRBJ2-5|TRBV6-1
CASRFLGLQETQYF
TGTGCCAGCAGATTTCTAGGTCTACAAGAGACCCAGTACTTC
>TRBD1|NA|TRBJ1-2|TRBV27
CASTPTGGGYGYTF
TGTGCCAGCACCCCGACAGGGGGCGGGTATGGCTACACCTTC
>TRBD1|NA|TRBJ2-7|TRBV30
CAAGDREAYEQYF
TGTGCCGCCGGGGACAGGGAAGCCTACGAGCAGTACTTC
>TRBD2|once|TRBJ2-2|TRBV11-2
CASSLSGSANTGELFF
TGTGCCAGCAGCTTAAGCGGGAGCGCTAACACCGGGGAGCTGTTTTTT